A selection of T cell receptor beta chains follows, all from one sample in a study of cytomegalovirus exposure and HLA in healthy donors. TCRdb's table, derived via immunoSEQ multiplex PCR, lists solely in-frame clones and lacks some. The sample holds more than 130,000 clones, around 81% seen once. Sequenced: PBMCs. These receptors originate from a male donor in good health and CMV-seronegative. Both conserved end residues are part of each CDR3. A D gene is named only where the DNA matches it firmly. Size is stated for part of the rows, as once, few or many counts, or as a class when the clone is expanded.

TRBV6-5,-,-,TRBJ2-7,CASRRAGEQYF,TGTGCCAGCAGGCGGGCGGGAGAGCAGTACTTC
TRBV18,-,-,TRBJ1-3,CASSPPDSSGNTIYF,TGTGCCAGCTCACCTCCGGACAGCTCTGGAAACACCATATATTTT
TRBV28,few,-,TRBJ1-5,CASSPGQPQHF,TGTGCCAGCAGCCCGGGACAGCCCCAGCATTTT
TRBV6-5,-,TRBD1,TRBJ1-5,CATKDRTGTNQPQHF,TGTGCCACCAAAGATAGGACAGGGACCAATCAGCCCCAGCATTTT
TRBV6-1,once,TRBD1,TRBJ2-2,CASSDDRGFDGELFF,TGTGCCAGCAGTGACGACAGGGGGTTCGACGGGGAGCTGTTTTTT
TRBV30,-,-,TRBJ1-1,CAWSLQANTEAFF,TGTGCCTGGAGTTTGCAGGCGAACACTGAAGCTTTCTTT
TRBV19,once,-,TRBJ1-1,CASKPDRYQLSF,TGTGCCAGTAAACCAGACAGGTACCAGCTTTCTTTT
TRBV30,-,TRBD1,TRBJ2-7,CARSAPRQGARYEQYF,TGTGCCCGGAGTGCCCCCCGACAGGGGGCTAGGTACGAGCAGTACTTC
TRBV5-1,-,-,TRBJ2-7,CASRLTALYEQYF,TGCGCCAGCAGACTAACGGCCCTCTACGAGCAGTACTTC
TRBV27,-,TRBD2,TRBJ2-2,CASSLTSGRGTGELFF,TGTGCCAGCAGTTTAACTAGCGGGAGAGGTACCGGGGAGCTGTTTTTT
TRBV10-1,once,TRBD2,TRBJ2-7,CASSESGLAGAEQYF,TGCGCCAGCAGTGAGTCGGGACTAGCGGGAGCCGAGCAGTACTTC
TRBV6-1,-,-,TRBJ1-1,CASSDPGMTTEAFF,TGTGCCAGCAGTGATCCGGGTATGACCACTGAAGCTTTCTTT
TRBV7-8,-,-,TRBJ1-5,CASSRTGINQPQHF,TGTGCCAGCAGCCGAACAGGGATCAATCAGCCCCAGCATTTT
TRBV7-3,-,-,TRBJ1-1,CASSASSGDTEAFF,TGTGCCAGCAGCGCCTCTTCAGGGGACACTGAAGCTTTCTTT
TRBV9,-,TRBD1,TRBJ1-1,CASSVGTAHRAFF,TGTGCCAGCAGCGTGGGGACAGCCCATAGAGCTTTCTTT
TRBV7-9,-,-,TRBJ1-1,CASSHRGGEAVNTEAFF,TGTGCCAGCAGCCATCGGGGGGGGGAGGCGGTGAACACTGAAGCTTTCTTT
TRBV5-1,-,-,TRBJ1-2,CASRGETGLWYGYTF,TGCGCCAGCAGGGGGGAGACAGGCCTCTGGTATGGCTACACCTTC
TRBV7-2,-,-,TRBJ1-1,CASRQNTEAFF,TGTGCCAGCAGACAGAACACTGAAGCTTTCTTT
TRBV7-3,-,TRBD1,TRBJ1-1,CASSTGQGRGKTEAFF,TGTGCCAGCAGCACTGGACAGGGACGAGGAAAGACTGAAGCTTTCTTT
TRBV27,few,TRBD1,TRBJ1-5,CASSRQGRQPQHF,TGTGCCAGCAGCCGACAGGGCAGGCAGCCCCAGCATTTT
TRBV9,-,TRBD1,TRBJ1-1,CASSGRTGLNTEAFF,TGTGCCAGCAGCGGCAGGACAGGATTGAACACTGAAGCTTTCTTT
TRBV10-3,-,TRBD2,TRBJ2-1,CAISVAGSSYNEQFF,TGTGCCATCAGCGTAGCGGGGAGTTCCTACAATGAGCAGTTCTTC
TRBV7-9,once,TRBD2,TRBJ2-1,CASSLPWTSGRYNEQFF,TGTGCCAGCAGCTTACCGTGGACTAGCGGGAGGTACAATGAGCAGTTCTTC
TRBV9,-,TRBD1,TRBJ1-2,CASSDRDRGCFYTF,TGTGCCAGCAGTGACCGGGACAGGGGTTGCTTCTACACCTTC
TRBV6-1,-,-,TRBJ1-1,CASSPGRGNTEAFF,TGTGCCAGCAGCCCGGGGAGGGGGAACACTGAAGCTTTCTTT
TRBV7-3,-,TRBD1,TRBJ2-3,CASSFDRAATDTQYF,TGTGCCAGCAGCTTCGACAGGGCTGCCACAGATACGCAGTATTTT
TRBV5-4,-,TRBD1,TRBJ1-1,CASSRGQGLNTEAFF,TGTGCCAGCAGTCGGGGACAGGGTTTGAACACTGAAGCTTTCTTT
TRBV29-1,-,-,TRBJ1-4,CSVVQNEKLFF,TGCAGCGTTGTACAGAATGAAAAACTGTTTTTT
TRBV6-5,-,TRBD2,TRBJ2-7,CASSRGGEGYEQYF,TGTGCCAGCAGTCGGGGGGGGGAGGGCTACGAGCAGTACTTC
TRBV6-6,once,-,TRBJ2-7,CASSYPGQGKYEQYF,TGTGCCAGCAGTTACCCCGGGCAGGGGAAGTACGAGCAGTACTTC
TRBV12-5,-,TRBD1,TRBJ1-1,CASGPGQAFDTEAFF,TGTGCTAGTGGCCCCGGACAGGCTTTTGACACTGAAGCTTTCTTT
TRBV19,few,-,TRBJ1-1,CASIATETNTEAFF,TGTGCCAGTATCGCGACAGAGACGAACACTGAAGCTTTCTTT
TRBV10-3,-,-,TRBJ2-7,CAISPQEGSYEQYF,TGTGCCATCAGCCCCCAGGAGGGATCCTACGAGCAGTACTTC
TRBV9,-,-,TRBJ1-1,CARSVGWGSGNTEAFF,TGTGCCCGCAGCGTAGGATGGGGCTCGGGGAACACTGAAGCTTTCTTT